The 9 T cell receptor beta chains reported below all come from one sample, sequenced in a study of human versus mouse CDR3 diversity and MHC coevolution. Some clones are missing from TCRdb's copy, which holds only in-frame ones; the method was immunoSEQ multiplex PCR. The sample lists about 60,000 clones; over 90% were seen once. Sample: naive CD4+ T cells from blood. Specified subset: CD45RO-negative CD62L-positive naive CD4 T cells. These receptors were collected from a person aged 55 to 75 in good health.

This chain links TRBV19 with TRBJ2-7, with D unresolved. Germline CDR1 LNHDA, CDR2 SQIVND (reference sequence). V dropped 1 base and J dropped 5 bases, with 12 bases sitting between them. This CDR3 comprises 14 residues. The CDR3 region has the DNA TGTGCCAGTAGTATAGTCGCCGACACTCACGAGCAGTACTTC. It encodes CASSIVADTHEQYF.

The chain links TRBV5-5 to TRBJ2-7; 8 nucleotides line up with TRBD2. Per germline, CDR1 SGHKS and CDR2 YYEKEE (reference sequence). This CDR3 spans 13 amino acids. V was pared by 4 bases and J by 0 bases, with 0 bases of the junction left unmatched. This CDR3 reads CASSRGGSYEQYF. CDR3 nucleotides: TGTGCCAGCAGCCGGGGGGGCTCCTACGAGCAGTACTTC.

For the CDR3, the DNA is TGTGCCTGGAGTGTGAGTCGGAACACTGAAGCTTTCTTT. As protein: CAWSVSRNTEAFF. The chain is built from TRBV30 and TRBJ1-1; D unclear. Germline loops: CDR1 GTSNPN, CDR2 SVGIG (reference sequence). This CDR3 is 13 amino acids long. V was cut by 0 bases and J by 1 base, with 6 bases left in between.

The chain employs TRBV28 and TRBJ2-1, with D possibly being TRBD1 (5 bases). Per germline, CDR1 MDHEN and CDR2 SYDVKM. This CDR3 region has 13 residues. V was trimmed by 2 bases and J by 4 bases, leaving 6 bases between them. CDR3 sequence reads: CASSLPGYNEQFF. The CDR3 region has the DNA TGTGCCAGCAGTTTACCAGGGTACAATGAGCAGTTCTTC.

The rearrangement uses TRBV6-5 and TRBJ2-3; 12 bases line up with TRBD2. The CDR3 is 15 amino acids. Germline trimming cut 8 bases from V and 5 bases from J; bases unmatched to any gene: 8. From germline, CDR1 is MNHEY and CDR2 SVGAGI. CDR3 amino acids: CASAILAGGKDTQYF. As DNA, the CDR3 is TGTGCCAGCGCGATCCTAGCGGGAGGGAAAGATACGCAGTATTTT.

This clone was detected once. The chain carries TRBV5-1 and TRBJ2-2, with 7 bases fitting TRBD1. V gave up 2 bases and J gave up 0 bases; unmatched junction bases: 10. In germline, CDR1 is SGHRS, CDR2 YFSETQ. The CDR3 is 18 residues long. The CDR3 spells CASSFRRTGTANTGELFF. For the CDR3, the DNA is TGCGCCAGCAGCTTCAGGAGGACCGGGACAGCGAACACCGGGGAGCTGTTTTTT.

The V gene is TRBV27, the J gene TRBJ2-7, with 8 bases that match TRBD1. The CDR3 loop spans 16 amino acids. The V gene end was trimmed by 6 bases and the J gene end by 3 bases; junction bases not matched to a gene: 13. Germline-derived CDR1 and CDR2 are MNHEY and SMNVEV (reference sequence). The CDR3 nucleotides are TGTGCCAGCAGCAAGAAACCGGGACAGGCCTACTACGAGCAGTACTTC. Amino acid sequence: CASSKKPGQAYYEQYF.

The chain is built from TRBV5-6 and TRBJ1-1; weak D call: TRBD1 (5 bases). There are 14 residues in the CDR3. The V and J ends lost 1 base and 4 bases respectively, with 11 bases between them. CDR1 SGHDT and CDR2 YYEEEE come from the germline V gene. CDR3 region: CASSLRGRSTEAFF. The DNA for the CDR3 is TGTGCCAGCAGCTTGCGGGGGAGGAGCACTGAAGCTTTCTTT.

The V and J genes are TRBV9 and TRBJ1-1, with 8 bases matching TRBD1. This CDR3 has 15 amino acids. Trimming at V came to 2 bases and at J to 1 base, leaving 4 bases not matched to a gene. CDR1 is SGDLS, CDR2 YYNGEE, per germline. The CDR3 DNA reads TGTGCCAGCAGCGTGGGGGGGACAGGGAACACTGAAGCTTTCTTT. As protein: CASSVGGTGNTEAFF.